This TCR beta chain stems from a study of T cell responses to AZD1222 COVID-19 vaccine. V shed 4 bases and J 4 bases; nucleotides not matched to a gene: 6. The germline CDR1 and CDR2 sequences are MNHEY and SVGEGT. The CDR3 has 15 amino acids. Study-wide results and limits: The sample set comprised mostly white British donors with more females, and clonal diversity was possibly underestimated. As reported, nearly half of all spike-specific TCRs target variant regions that are unmutated.

Method: immunoSEQ multiplex PCR; TCRdb's copy keeps in-frame clones and lacks some. The sample has some 150,000 clones; approximately 91% are singletons. Of note for this clone: What it binds is unknown.

The V call is TRBV6-2 or TRBV6-3, the J call TRBJ2-1; 8 bases agree with TRBD2. The material sequenced was peripheral blood, taken after recovery from COVID-19. This clonotype originated in an adult who had recovered from COVID-19. The CDR3 spells CASSWKSGRYNEQFF. CDR3 bases: TGTGCCAGCAGTTGGAAAAGCGGGAGATACAATGAGCAGTTCTTC.